The TCR beta chain under discussion was sequenced for a study of Tregs in tolerant kidney transplant recipients. General study findings and limits: The small number of patients limits these findings pending further validation. No direct test of biological reproducibility was done here.

Produced via immunoSEQ multiplex PCR; TCRdb's table is partial and in-frame only. The table shows around 50,000 clones, with more than 70% occurring only once. In the case of this clone: As yet, its antigen is unknown.

The receptor was isolated from a human donor in good health. Sequencing was done on a sample of CD4+ T cells from blood.

DNA for the CDR3: TGTGCCAGCAGCTTTGGGGGCGCGGGGACTACCGGGGAGCTGTTTTTT. Translating it yields CASSFGGAGTTGELFF. V usage is TRBV7-9 and J usage is TRBJ2-2, with D perhaps being TRBD1 or TRBD2 (6 bases each). Per germline, CDR1 SEHNR and CDR2 FQNEAQ (reference sequence). CDR3 length: 16 residues. V gave up 3 bases and J gave up 5 bases, with 16 bases separating them.